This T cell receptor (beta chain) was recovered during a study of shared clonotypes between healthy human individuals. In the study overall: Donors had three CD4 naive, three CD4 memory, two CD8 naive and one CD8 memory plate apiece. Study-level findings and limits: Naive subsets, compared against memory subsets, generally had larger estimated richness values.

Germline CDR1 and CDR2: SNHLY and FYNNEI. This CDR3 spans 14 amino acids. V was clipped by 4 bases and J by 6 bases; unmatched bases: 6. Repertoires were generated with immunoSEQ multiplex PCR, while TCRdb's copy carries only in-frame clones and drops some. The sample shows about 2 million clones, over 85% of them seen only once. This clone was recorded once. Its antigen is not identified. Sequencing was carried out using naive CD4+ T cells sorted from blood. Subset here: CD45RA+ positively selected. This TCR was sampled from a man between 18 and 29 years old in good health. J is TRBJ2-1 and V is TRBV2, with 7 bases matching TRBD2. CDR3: CASSGGSFPNEQFF. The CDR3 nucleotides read TGTGCCAGCAGTGGCGGGAGCTTTCCCAATGAGCAGTTCTTC.